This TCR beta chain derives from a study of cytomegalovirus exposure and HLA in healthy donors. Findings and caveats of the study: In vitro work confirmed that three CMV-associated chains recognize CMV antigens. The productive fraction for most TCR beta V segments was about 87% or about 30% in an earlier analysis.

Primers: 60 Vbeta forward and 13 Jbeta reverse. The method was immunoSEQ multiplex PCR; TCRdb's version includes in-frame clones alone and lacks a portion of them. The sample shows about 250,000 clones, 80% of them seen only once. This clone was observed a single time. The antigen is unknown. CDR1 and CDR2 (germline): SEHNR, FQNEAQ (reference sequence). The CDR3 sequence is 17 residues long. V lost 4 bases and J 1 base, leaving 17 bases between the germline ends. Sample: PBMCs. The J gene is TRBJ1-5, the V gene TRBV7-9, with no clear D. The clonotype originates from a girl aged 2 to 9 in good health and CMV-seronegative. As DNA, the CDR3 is TGTGCCAGCAGCTCAGTGGGAGGCCATCAGAGCAATCAGCCCCAGCATTTT. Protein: CASSSVGGHQSNQPQHF.